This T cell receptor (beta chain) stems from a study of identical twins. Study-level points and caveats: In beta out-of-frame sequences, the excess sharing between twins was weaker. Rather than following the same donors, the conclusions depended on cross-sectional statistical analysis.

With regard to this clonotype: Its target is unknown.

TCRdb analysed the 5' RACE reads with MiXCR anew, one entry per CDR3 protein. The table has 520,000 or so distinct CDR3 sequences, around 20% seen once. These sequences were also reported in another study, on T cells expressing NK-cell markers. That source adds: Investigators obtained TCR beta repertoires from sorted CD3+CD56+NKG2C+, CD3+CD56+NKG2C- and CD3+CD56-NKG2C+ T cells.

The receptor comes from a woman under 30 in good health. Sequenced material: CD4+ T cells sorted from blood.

The CDR3 nucleotides read TGTGCCATCAGTGAATCTCGCGCGAACACCGGGGAGCTGTTTTTT. Its translation: CAISESRANTGELFF. The chain combines TRBV10-3 with TRBJ2-2; D not resolved. Germline V gene sequence: CDR1 ENHRY, CDR2 SYGVKD. This CDR3 has 15 amino acids. Between the trimmed V and J ends, which lost 3 bases and 0 bases, there was a span of 8 bases.